A single sample is the source of the 15 T cell receptor beta chains below, sequenced in a study of T cell responses to AZD1222 COVID-19 vaccine. Sequencing was performed with immunoSEQ multiplex PCR; in TCRdb, only in-frame clones are kept and a portion is missing. The sample yields about 79,000 clones, around 80% seen once. The sample consisted of peripheral blood, taken on day 0 of AZD1222 vaccination. These receptors were collected from an adult in good health.

This clone was counted between two and nine times. This sequence joins TRBV15 and TRBJ1-6; TRBD1 aligns across 9 bases. Germline values: CDR1 LNHNV, CDR2 YYDKDF (reference sequence). The J segment lost 7 bases and the V segment lost 3 bases, leaving 4 bases of the junction unmatched. This CDR3 is built from 15 residues. CDR3 in amino acids: CATSRTGTGNSPLHF. CDR3 sequence (DNA): TGTGCCACCAGCAGGACCGGGACAGGGAATTCACCCCTCCACTTT.

Only a few counts were recorded for this clone. Sequence at one end of the junction differs from germline and may be a read error. The V gene is TRBV2, the J gene TRBJ1-4; D is unresolved. CDR1 SNHLY and CDR2 FYNNEI come from the germline V gene. The CDR3 sequence is 13 residues long. CDR3: CARSGVGNEKLFF. The CDR3, as DNA: TGTGCCCGCAGCGGTGTAGGCAATGAAAAACTGTTTTTT.

The chain employs TRBV5-1 and TRBJ2-1; weak D call: TRBD1 (5 bases). CDR3 length equals 15 residues. The ends were cut back, 0 bases at V and 5 bases at J, with 12 bases in the middle. CDR1 is SGHRS, CDR2 YFSETQ, per germline. For the CDR3, the DNA is TGCGCCAGCAGCTTGGAGGGGCCGCTGGACAATGAGCAGTTCTTC. It is translated as CASSLEGPLDNEQFF.

V is TRBV28 and J is TRBJ1-1; 9 nucleotides agree with TRBD1. The J segment lost 4 bases and the V segment lost 2 bases, leaving 2 bases of the junction unmatched. The CDR3 covers 14 residues. Germline V gene lookup returns CDR1 MDHEN and CDR2 SYDVKM. Written as DNA, the CDR3 is TGTGCCAGCAGTTTAACGACAGGGGGCACTGAAGCTTTCTTT. Protein: CASSLTTGGTEAFF.

The chain is built from TRBV6-5 and TRBJ2-1; D remains unclear. The CDR3 runs to 14 residues. Germline V gives CDR1 MNHEY, CDR2 SVGAGI. The V end was cut by 7 bases, the J end by 2 bases, with 12 bases between. The CDR3 bases are TGTGCCAGCACGCGGAGCTTTACCTACAATGAGCAGTTCTTC. Protein sequence: CASTRSFTYNEQFF.

This chain connects TRBV18 to TRBJ1-5; the D is unclear. The ends were cut back, 5 bases at V and 6 bases at J, with 11 bases in the middle. Germline V lookup: CDR1 KGHSH, CDR2 LQKENI. CDR3 size: 13 residues. CDR3 sequence (DNA): TGTGCCAGCTCAAAATATGATCGTCAGCCCCAGCATTTT. Protein sequence: CASSKYDRQPQHF.

The chain has TRBV11-1 and TRBJ1-1, with unresolved D. CDR3 size: 15 residues. V lost 2 bases and J 0 bases, leaving 10 bases between the germline ends. Germline lookup yields CDR1 SGHAT and CDR2 FQDESV (reference sequence). CDR3 protein: CASSLFSTMNTEAFF. Written as DNA, the CDR3 is TGTGCCAGCAGCTTATTTTCGACGATGAACACTGAAGCTTTCTTT. The full variable domain, with the rest looked up from reference TRBV11-1 and TRBJ1-1, is EAEVAQSPRYKITEKSQAVAFWCDPISGHATLYWYRQILGQGPELLVQFQDESVVDDSQLPKDRFSAERLKGVDSTLKIQPAELGDSAMYLCASSLFSTMNTEAFFGQGTRLTVV.

This clone was observed a handful of times. The V gene is TRBV5-4, the J gene TRBJ1-2, with D hard to call. Deletions cut 4 bases from V and 4 bases from J, with 14 bases between. The CDR3 is 14 residues long. The germline V gene has CDR1 SGHNT and CDR2 YYREEE (reference sequence). Here the CDR3 DNA reads TGTGCCAGCAGCCCCGGAAGGGAGAGCTATGGCTACACCTTC. It yields the protein CASSPGRESYGYTF.

The rearrangement uses TRBV10-3 and TRBJ1-5, with D possibly TRBD1 on 6 matching bases. The germline V gene has CDR1 ENHRY and CDR2 SYGVKD. Deletions cut 0 bases from V and 6 bases from J, with 15 bases between. CDR3 size: 16 residues. The CDR3 reads CAISESSGGGRQPQHF. The CDR3 DNA sequence: TGTGCCATCAGTGAGTCTTCGGGAGGGGGGCGTCAGCCCCAGCATTTT.

V gene TRBV3-1 (or the pseudogene TRBV3-2) combines with J gene TRBJ1-2; 9 positions match TRBD1. From germline, CDR1 is LGHDT and CDR2 YNNKEL (reference sequence). This CDR3 is built from 15 residues. Germline trimming cut 6 bases from V and 3 bases from J; bases unmatched to any gene: 8. The CDR3 is CASRHTGGMDYGYTF. The CDR3 coding sequence is TGTGCCAGCAGGCACACAGGGGGCATGGACTATGGCTACACCTTC.

V gene TRBV3-1 (or the pseudogene TRBV3-2) combines with J gene TRBJ2-3; weak D call: TRBD2 (6 bases). Trimming removed 4 bases at V and 5 bases at J, with 19 bases between. Germline values: CDR1 LGHDT, CDR2 YNNKEL (reference sequence). This CDR3 is built from 16 residues. The CDR3: CASSPEPGTGKDTQYF. The CDR3 DNA reads TGTGCCAGCAGCCCCGAACCCGGGACTGGAAAAGATACGCAGTATTTT.

The V and J genes are TRBV5-1 and TRBJ1-1; D not certain. Germline V gene lookup returns CDR1 SGHRS and CDR2 YFSETQ. This CDR3 spans 16 amino acids. Between the trimmed V and J ends, which lost 2 bases and 0 bases, there was a span of 14 bases. CDR3 sequence (DNA): TGCGCCAGCAGCTTCGGCGAAGGACGGATGAACACTGAAGCTTTCTTT. This sequence encodes CASSFGEGRMNTEAFF.

The J gene is TRBJ1-1, the V gene TRBV18, with a weak D call TRBD1 (5 bases). CDR3 length: 16 amino acids. The V end was cut by 2 bases, the J end by 1 base, with 14 bases between. The germline V gene has CDR1 KGHSH and CDR2 LQKENI. This CDR3 is CASSPGARGANTEAFF. The CDR3 DNA sequence: TGTGCCAGCTCACCAGGGGCTCGAGGGGCGAACACTGAAGCTTTCTTT.

This sequence joins TRBV11-2 and TRBJ2-7; tentative D call: TRBD1 (6 bases). The CDR3 extends over 16 amino acids. Between the trimmed V and J ends, which lost 5 bases and 5 bases, there was a span of 22 bases. CDR1 and CDR2 (germline): SGHAT, FQNNGV. The CDR3 sequence is CASSPLGRQGRNEQYF. The CDR3 DNA sequence: TGTGCCAGCAGCCCCCTTGGCAGGCAGGGGAGAAACGAGCAGTACTTC.

The rearrangement uses TRBV30 and TRBJ2-7; D may correspond to TRBD1 or TRBD2 (5 bases each). This CDR3 has 13 amino acids. Germline-derived CDR1 and CDR2 are GTSNPN and SVGIG (reference sequence). Trimming removed 3 bases at V and 3 bases at J, with 12 bases between. CDR3 DNA sequence: TGTGCCTGGAGGCAGGGCGGGTACTACGAGCAGTACTTC. Protein: CAWRQGGYYEQYF.